The 28 T cell receptor beta chains listed next were all sequenced from one sample in a study of CD8 T cells in ankylosing spondylitis (dated by TCRdb to between 2016 and 2019). Libraries were made using 5' RACE. Data came from an Illumina HiSeq 2500. TCRdb handled the public reads itself, with Q25 trimming in fastp and clone calling in MiXCR, and kept productive beta chains. Each record represents a unique CDR3 protein, reported with the most common genes and DNA among its rows. The sample table records about 140,000 distinct CDR3 sequences; roughly 31% of these occur just once. The ten largest account for 6% of the sample. The specimen was synovial fluid, either unsorted or a sorted T cell fraction (not recorded which). All receptors derive from a male donor with ankylosing spondylitis.

In this sample, this clonotype turned up a few times. V and J are TRBV11-3 and TRBJ1-2, with a possible D match to TRBD1 (6 bases). This CDR3 region has 14 residues. V was cut by 5 bases and J by 8 bases, with 18 bases left in between. Germline V gene sequence: CDR1 SGHNT, CDR2 YENEEA. The CDR3 reads CASSQTGLNGGYTF. Written as DNA, the CDR3 is TGTGCCAGCAGCCAAACAGGGTTAAACGGAGGCTACACCTTC.

This CDR3 reads CASSLALAGNTDTQYF. CDR3 nucleotide sequence: TGCGCCAGCAGCTTGGCCCTCGCGGGGAACACAGATACGCAGTATTTT. The chain couples TRBV5-1 to TRBJ2-3; TRBD2 might be the D (6 bases). The CDR3 runs 16 residues. The germline V and J ends were trimmed by 0 bases and 2 bases, with 13 bases remaining between them. Germline CDR1 and CDR2: SGHRS and YFSETQ.

This clonotype was detected many times. The J gene is TRBJ1-4, the V gene TRBV7-2; the match to TRBD1 covers 7 bases. The CDR3 runs 16 residues. CDR1 and CDR2 from the germline V gene are SGHTA and FQGNSA. Trimming at V came to 1 base and at J to 10 bases, leaving 12 bases not matched to a gene. CDR3 coding DNA: TGTGCCAGCAGCTTAGTGGGTCCACAGGCAGGGGGAAAACTGTTTTTT. Its translation is CASSLVGPQAGGKLFF.

The chain is built from TRBV11-2 and TRBJ2-1, with 13 bases aligning to TRBD2. Per germline, CDR1 SGHAT and CDR2 FQNNGV. V gave up 3 bases and J gave up 6 bases; unmatched junction bases: 2. CDR3 length: 15 residues. The CDR3 region is CASSFTSGGANEQFF. Here the CDR3 DNA reads TGTGCCAGCAGCTTTACTAGCGGGGGGGCCAATGAGCAGTTCTTC.

The chain recombines TRBV6-1 with TRBJ2-1; TRBD1 agrees at 8 bases. The trim removed 6 bases at V and 12 bases at J, leaving 10 bases unmatched. The CDR3 is 13 amino acids. Germline CDR1 reads MNHNS; CDR2 reads SASEGT. The CDR3 DNA reads as TGTGCCAGCAGGCCAACAGGGGGGTTTTCGCAGTTCTTC. Residues: CASRPTGGFSQFF.

The chain is built from TRBV29-1 and TRBJ1-3; D unresolved. V lost 7 bases and J lost 2, with 9 bases in between. There are 12 residues in the CDR3. Germline V lookup: CDR1 SQVTM, CDR2 ANQGSEA. Written as DNA, the CDR3 is TGCAGCGCCAAGGCACCTGGAAACACCATATATTTT. Amino acid sequence: CSAKAPGNTIYF.

The chain carries TRBV28 and TRBJ2-5; 8 positions match TRBD1. Germline CDR1 MDHEN, CDR2 SYDVKM. The CDR3 loop spans 13 amino acids. V shed 6 bases and J 5 bases; nucleotides not matched to a gene: 5. DNA of the CDR3: TGTGCCAGCAGGCAGGGGGCGCGGGAGACCCAGTACTTC. It encodes CASRQGARETQYF.

As for this clonotype: The junction does not match germline at one end; this may be a read error. V is TRBV7-2 and J is TRBJ2-2, with a possible D match to TRBD2 (5 bases). The length of the CDR3 is 16 residues. Per germline, CDR1 SGHTA and CDR2 FQGNSA. This chain's CDR3 is CASAPGSSLNPGELFF. CDR3 sequence (DNA): TGTGCCAGCGCCCCGGGATCATCTTTGAACCCCGGGGAGCTGTTTTTT. Drawing the rest from reference TRBV7-2 and TRBJ2-2, the complete variable domain is GAGVSQSPSNKVTEKGKDVELRCDPISGHTALYWYRQSLGQGLEFLIYFQGNSAPDKSGLPSDRFSAERTGGSVSTLTIQRTQQEDSAVYLCASAPGSSLNPGELFFGEGSRLTVL.

The chain employs TRBV7-9 and TRBJ2-1; D not certain. Looked up from germline, CDR1 is SEHNR and CDR2 is FQNEAQ (reference sequence). The CDR3 sequence is 14 residues long. The V gene lost 3 bases and the J gene lost 6 bases, with 12 bases spanning the gap. The CDR3 bases are TGTGCCAGCAGCTTCGTGTTTTTGGGCAATGAGCAGTTCTTC. It codes for CASSFVFLGNEQFF.

This clonotype appeared a few times. The chain couples TRBV28 to TRBJ1-6; no definite D call. CDR1 is MDHEN and CDR2 is SYDVKM in the germline V gene. The CDR3 spans 14 residues. The V end lost 10 bases, the J end lost 0 bases, and 10 bases lay between the germline ends. The CDR3: CATFRSSYNSPLHF. The CDR3 region has the DNA TGTGCCACTTTCCGGAGCTCCTATAATTCACCCCTCCACTTT.

V gene TRBV9 combines with J gene TRBJ1-5; unclear D gene. Germline V gene lookup returns CDR1 SGDLS and CDR2 YYNGEE. Between the trimmed V and J ends, which lost 0 bases and 0 bases, there was a span of 7 bases. This CDR3 has 15 residues. For the CDR3, the DNA is TGTGCCAGCAGCGTAGACGGGGATAGCAATCAGCCCCAGCATTTT. It specifies CASSVDGDSNQPQHF.

This clonotype was detected a few times. The chain carries TRBV12-3 or TRBV12-4 and TRBJ2-7; 8 bases align to TRBD2. The CDR3 sequence is 14 residues long. The trim removed 3 bases at V and 3 bases at J, leaving 4 bases unmatched. In nucleotides, the CDR3 is TGTGCCAGCAGTTTTTCGGGACTAGTCTACGAGCAGTACTTC. Translation: CASSFSGLVYEQYF.

This clonotype was counted between two and nine times. The chain recombines TRBV2 with TRBJ1-5; the D is unclear. The CDR3 consists of 14 residues. The V end lost 6 bases, the J end lost 2 bases, and 11 bases lay between the germline ends. Germline values: CDR1 SNHLY, CDR2 FYNNEI. Here the CDR3 reads CASSGGYGNQPQHF. The CDR3 DNA reads as TGTGCCAGCAGCGGAGGGTATGGCAATCAGCCCCAGCATTTT.

This chain uses TRBV7-2 with TRBJ1-4, with 8 bases identical to TRBD1. Trimming cost V 5 bases and J 5 bases; bases outside gene matches: 4. Germline values: CDR1 SGHTA, CDR2 FQGNSA. This CDR3 is 14 amino acids long. CDR3 DNA: TGTGCCAGCAGCGTGGACAGGGCAAATGAAAAACTGTTTTTT. Translation: CASSVDRANEKLFF.

In DNA form, the CDR3 reads TGTGCCAGCAGCTTAGTGGCAGCTAACTATGGCTACACCTTC. Protein sequence: CASSLVAANYGYTF. The V gene is TRBV11-2, the J gene TRBJ1-2, with D hard to call. V gave up 1 base and J gave up 0 bases, with 6 bases separating them. This CDR3 region has 14 residues. Germline V lookup: CDR1 SGHAT, CDR2 FQNNGV.

Ten or more counts support this clonotype. The gene calls are TRBV20-1 and TRBJ1-2, with D unclear. The germline V gene has CDR1 DFQATT and CDR2 SNEGSKA (reference sequence). With 1 base removed from V and 1 base from J, the gap between germline ends came to 16 bases. This CDR3 is built from 16 residues. The CDR3 DNA reads as TGCAGTGCTAGAGGTGCGACGGAAAATATTAACTATGGCTACACCTTC. Translated, it gives CSARGATENINYGYTF.

This clonotype was observed once. The V call is TRBV14, the J call TRBJ2-2; 12 bases map to TRBD2. V gave up 0 bases and J gave up 6 bases; unmatched junction bases: 11. The CDR3 is 19 amino acids. From germline, CDR1 is SGHDN and CDR2 FVKESK. CDR3 bases: TGTGCCAGCAGCCAAGATCCGGCGGCTAGCGGGGGGGCAGCCGGGGAGCTGTTTTTT. Its protein product is CASSQDPAASGGAAGELFF. The full variable domain, in which reference TRBV14 and TRBJ2-2 provide the parts outside the CDR3, is EAGVTQFPSHSVIEKGQTVTLRCDPISGHDNLYWYRRVMGKEIKFLLHFVKESKQDESGMPNNRFLAERTGGTYSTLKVQPAELEDSGVYFCASSQDPAASGGAAGELFFGEGSRLTVL.

This clonotype was picked up one time. This chain uses TRBV7-2 with TRBJ1-6, with 8 bases aligning to TRBD1. The germline V gene has CDR1 SGHTA and CDR2 FQGNSA. V shed 5 bases and J 10 bases; nucleotides not matched to a gene: 7. The CDR3 has 14 residues. The CDR3 protein is CASSGQGVGSPLHF. CDR3 sequence (DNA): TGTGCCAGCAGCGGACAGGGTGTTGGGTCACCCCTCCACTTT.

This chain uses TRBV19 with TRBJ2-2; D unresolved. Trimming removed 4 bases from V and 6 bases from J, with 9 bases in between. Germline loops: CDR1 LNHDA, CDR2 SQIVND (reference sequence). The CDR3 has 13 amino acids. The CDR3 nucleotides read TGTGCCAGTAGTACCTGGGGTGCCGGGGAGCTGTTTTTT. Translating it yields CASSTWGAGELFF.

This clonotype appeared a few times. V and J are TRBV30 and TRBJ2-1, with a tentative D call TRBD2 (5 bases). From germline, CDR1 is GTSNPN and CDR2 SVGIG (reference sequence). The CDR3 runs 15 residues. Between the trimmed V and J ends, which lost 0 bases and 4 bases, there was a span of 13 bases. The CDR3 reads CAWSVGSALYNEQFF. CDR3 coding DNA: TGTGCCTGGAGTGTAGGTAGCGCGCTTTACAATGAGCAGTTCTTC. The entire variable domain, with the rest obtained from reference TRBV30 and TRBJ2-1, is as follows: SQTIHQWPATLVQPVGSPLSLECTVEGTSNPNLYWYRQAAGRGLQLLFYSVGIGQISSEVPQNLSASRPQDRQFILSSKKLLLSDSGFYLCAWSVGSALYNEQFFGPGTRLTVL.

This chain connects TRBV12-3 or TRBV12-4 to TRBJ2-7, with 8 bases aligning to TRBD1. The CDR3 is made up of 16 amino acids. V lost 1 base to trimming and J lost 3 bases; unmatched junction nucleotides: 8. CDR3 region: CASSLDGGQANYEQYF. The CDR3 nucleotides read TGTGCCAGCAGTTTAGACGGGGGACAGGCGAACTACGAGCAGTACTTC.

Ten or more counts support this clonotype. The CDR3 reads CSARVREKLMNTEAFF. In DNA form, the CDR3 reads TGCAGTGCTAGAGTCAGGGAAAAGCTCATGAACACTGAAGCTTTCTTT. The chain has TRBV20-1 and TRBJ1-1, with a possible D match to TRBD1 (5 bases). V gave up 1 base and J gave up 0 bases, with 15 bases separating them. This CDR3 is built from 16 residues. Germline loops: CDR1 DFQATT, CDR2 SNEGSKA (reference sequence).

This clonotype was recorded a few times. The V gene is TRBV5-1, the J gene TRBJ1-1; D might be TRBD1 (5 bases). The CDR3 totals 13 residues. V lost 7 bases and J lost 6, with 16 bases in between. The germline V gene has CDR1 SGHRS and CDR2 YFSETQ. CDR3 residues: CASRGGNNAEAFF. The CDR3 DNA reads TGCGCCAGCCGGGGGGGGAATAACGCTGAAGCTTTCTTT.

This clonotype was picked up a small number of times. The rearrangement links TRBV7-3 to TRBJ2-7; D is uncertain. CDR1 and CDR2 from the germline V gene are SGHTA and FQGTGA. The CDR3 has 15 amino acids. Trimming took off 1 base at V and 0 bases at J, with 10 bases between the two ends. The CDR3 reads CASSLKGGTSYEQYF. The CDR3 nucleotides are TGTGCCAGCAGCTTAAAGGGCGGAACCTCCTACGAGCAGTACTTC. Full variable domain (rest looked up from reference TRBV7-3 and TRBJ2-7): GAGVSQTPSNKVTEKGKYVELRCDPISGHTALYWYRQSLGQGPEFLIYFQGTGAADDSGLPNDRFFAVRPEGSVSTLKIQRTERGDSAVYLCASSLKGGTSYEQYFGPGTRLTVT.

CDR3 nucleotides: TGTGCCAGCAGCCCGACCCGTGGACTGCCCGATACGCAGTATTTT. Its protein is CASSPTRGLPDTQYF. The chain uses TRBV5-5 and TRBJ2-3, with D perhaps TRBD2 (5 bases). The CDR3 runs to 15 residues. Germline CDR1 and CDR2: SGHKS and YYEKEE (reference sequence). V was trimmed by 4 bases and J by 6 bases, leaving 18 bases between them. The full variable domain, completed using reference TRBV5-5 and TRBJ2-3, is DAGVTQSPTHLIKTRGQQVTLRCSPISGHKSVSWYQQVLGQGPQFIFQYYEKEERGRGNFPDRFSARQFPNYSSELNVNALLLGDSALYLCASSPTRGLPDTQYFGPGTRLTVL.

The J gene is TRBJ1-5, the V gene TRBV12-3 or TRBV12-4; TRBD1 agrees at 7 bases. The CDR3 has 14 residues. Trimming removed 1 base from V and 4 bases from J; junction bases left unmatched: 1. CDR3 nucleotides: TGTGCCAGCAGTTTAGGGGACAGAAATCAGCCCCAGCATTTT. Translation gives CASSLGDRNQPQHF.

The chain carries TRBV7-6 and TRBJ2-1; D is unclear. Between the trimmed V and J ends, which lost 5 bases and 1 base, there was a span of 15 bases. Germline V gives CDR1 SGHVS, CDR2 FNYEAQ. CDR3 size: 16 residues. The CDR3 is CASSRKGSGSYNEQFF. As DNA, the CDR3 is TGTGCCAGCAGCCGAAAGGGTAGTGGGTCCTACAATGAGCAGTTCTTC.

The chain uses TRBV6-5 and TRBJ1-6; TRBD1 might be the D (5 bases). V was cut by 2 bases and J by 9 bases, with 14 bases left in between. The germline V gene has CDR1 MNHEY and CDR2 SVGAGI. The CDR3 spans 15 residues. The CDR3 reads CASSYGMGGVSPLHF. The CDR3 DNA sequence: TGTGCCAGCAGTTACGGGATGGGAGGGGTTTCACCCCTCCACTTT.